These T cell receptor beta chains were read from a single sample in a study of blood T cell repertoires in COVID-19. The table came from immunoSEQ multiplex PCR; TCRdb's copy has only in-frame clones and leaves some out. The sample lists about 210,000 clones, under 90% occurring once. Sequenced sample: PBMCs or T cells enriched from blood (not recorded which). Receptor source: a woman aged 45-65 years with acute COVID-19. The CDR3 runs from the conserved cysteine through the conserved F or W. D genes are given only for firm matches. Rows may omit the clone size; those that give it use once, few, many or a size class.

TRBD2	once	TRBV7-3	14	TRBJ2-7	TGTGCCAGCAGCTTCTCGGGAGGGCCCTACGAGCAGTACTTC	CASSFSGGPYEQYF
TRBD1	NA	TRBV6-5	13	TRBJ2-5	TGTGCCAGCAGGACAGGGGTCGGGGAGACCCAGTACTTC	CASRTGVGETQYF
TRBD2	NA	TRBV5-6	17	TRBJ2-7	TGTGCCAGCAGCTTGGACCTTACAGCGGGAGATAGCTACGAGCAGTACTTC	CASSLDLTAGDSYEQYF
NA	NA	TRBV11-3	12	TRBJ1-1	TGTGCCAGCAGTAGGGGGGGCACTGAAGCTTTCTTT	CASSRGGTEAFF
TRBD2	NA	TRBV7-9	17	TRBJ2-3	TGTGCCAGCGGTGGACTAGCGGGAGGTGGTTGGACAGATACGCAGTATTTT	CASGGLAGGGWTDTQYF
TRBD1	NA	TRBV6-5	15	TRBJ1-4	TGTGCCAGCAGGCGCCGGGACAGGGGGAAGGAAAAACTGTTTTTT	CASRRRDRGKEKLFF
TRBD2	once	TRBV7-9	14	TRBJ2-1	TGTGCCAGCAGCCAACGTAGCGGGGCCGATGAGCAGTTCTTC	CASSQRSGADEQFF
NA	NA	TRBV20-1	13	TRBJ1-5	TGCAGTGCTAGTGAGGGGGGTAATCAGCCCCAGCATTTT	CSASEGGNQPQHF
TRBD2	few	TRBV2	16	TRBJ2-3	TGTGCCAGCAGGGGTCAAACTAGCGGGGGGGCGCGTACGCAGTATTTT	CASRGQTSGGARTQYF
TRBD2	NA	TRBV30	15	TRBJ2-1	TGTGCCTGGAGTGGGAGCGGGAGAGGGTACAATGAGCAGTTCTTC	CAWSGSGRGYNEQFF
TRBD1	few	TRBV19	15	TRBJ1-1	TGTGCCAGTAGTAAACCGAGGGACAGGAACACTGAAGCTTTCTTT	CASSKPRDRNTEAFF
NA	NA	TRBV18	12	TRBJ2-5	TGTGCCAGCTCACCGACGGGGGAGACCCAGTACTTC	CASSPTGETQYF
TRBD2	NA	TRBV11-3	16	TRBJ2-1	TGTGCCAGCAGCTTACGACCCGGTAGCGGGAAGGATGAGCAGTTCTTC	CASSLRPGSGKDEQFF
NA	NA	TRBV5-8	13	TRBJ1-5	TGTGCCAGCAGAAAGGCGGGGAATCAGCCCCAGCATTTT	CASRKAGNQPQHF
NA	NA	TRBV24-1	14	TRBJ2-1	TGTGCCACCAGTGACTACAGGGCAGCAAATGAGCAGTTCTTC	CATSDYRAANEQFF
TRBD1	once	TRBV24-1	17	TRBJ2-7	TGTGCCACCAGTGATTCCGGGACAGGGGGCACGGGCTACGAGCAGTACTTC	CATSDSGTGGTGYEQYF
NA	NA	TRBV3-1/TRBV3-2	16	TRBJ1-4	TGTGCCAGCAGCACAAGGGAGGATGCAACTAATGAAAAACTGTTTTTT	CASSTREDATNEKLFF
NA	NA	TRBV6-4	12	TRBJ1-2	TGTGCCAGCAGTGACTCTGGGAGAGGCTACACCTTC	CASSDSGRGYTF
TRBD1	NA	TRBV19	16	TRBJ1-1	TGTGCCAGTAGTATAGTAGGACAGGGGCTGGCCACTGAAGCTTTCTTT	CASSIVGQGLATEAFF
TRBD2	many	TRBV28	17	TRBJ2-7	TGTGCCAGCAGTTTATGGAGACTAGCGGGAGGGCCTGGAGAGCAGTACTTC	CASSLWRLAGGPGEQYF
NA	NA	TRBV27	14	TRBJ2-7	TGTGCCAGCAGGACTAGCGTGACAGGGAACGAGCAGTACTTC	CASRTSVTGNEQYF
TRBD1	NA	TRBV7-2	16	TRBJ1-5	TGTGCCAGCAGCTTAGTGGGACAGGGGAGCAATCAGCCCCAGCATTTT	CASSLVGQGSNQPQHF
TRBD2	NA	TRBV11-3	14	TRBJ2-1	TGTGCCAGCAGCTTAGACCTAGCGGACAATGAGCAGTTCTTC	CASSLDLADNEQFF
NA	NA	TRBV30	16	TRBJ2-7	TGTGCCTGGAGTCGAGCTAGCTTCCCAAACTACTACGAGCAGTACTTC	CAWSRASFPNYYEQYF
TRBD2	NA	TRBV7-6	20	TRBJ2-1	TGTGCCAGCAGCTTACTCGGACTAGCGGGGGGAGGACTGTCCTACAATGAGCAGTTCTTC	CASSLLGLAGGGLSYNEQFF
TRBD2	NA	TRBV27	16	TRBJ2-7	TGTGCCAGCAGCCAGAACCCGGGAGCGGGAGCCTTCGAGCAGTACTTC	CASSQNPGAGAFEQYF
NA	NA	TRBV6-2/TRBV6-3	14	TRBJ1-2	TGTGCCAGCAGTCGGGTGGGAGCTAACTATGGCTACACCTTC	CASSRVGANYGYTF